This TCR beta chain was sequenced for a study of shared clonotypes between healthy human individuals. In regard to this clone: The junction differs from germline at one of its ends, possibly a read error.

CDR3 length equals 14 residues. Germline-derived CDR1 and CDR2 are SNHLY and FYNNEI. Profiling relied on immunoSEQ multiplex PCR, and the TCRdb table lists in-frame clones only, not all of them. The table includes 150,000 to 200,000 clones, 85% to 95% detected once. Material for sequencing was naive CD4+ T cells sorted from blood. The sample's subset: CD45RA+ positively selected. The TCR originated in a woman aged 25 to 39 in good health. The rearrangement uses TRBV2 and TRBJ1-2; 8 positions agree with TRBD1. The CDR3 protein is CASSEPGGRGQADF. CDR3 sequence (DNA): TGTGCCAGCAGTGAACCGGGAGGAAGGGGACAGGCGGACTTC.